This TCR beta chain was retrieved from a study of blood T cell repertoires in COVID-19. Study context: Samples came from the United States, Italy and Spain, spanning acute and convalescent COVID-19. From T cells, B-cell-depleted T cells, or PBMCs came the material, which was cDNA or gDNA.

This clone has more than one count but fewer than ten. Profiled with immunoSEQ multiplex PCR; TCRdb holds only in-frame clones, not every one. The sample contains 150,000 to 200,000 clones, around four fifths of which appear only once. V was shortened by 6 bases and J by 5 bases, with 19 bases between the two germline ends. Looked up from germline, CDR1 is SNHLY and CDR2 is FYNNEI. CDR3 length equals 15 residues. The chain has TRBV2 and TRBJ1-2; TRBD1 is a possible D gene (5 bases). This TCR was recovered from a woman in her thirties or forties with acute or convalescent COVID-19. Sequences were obtained from peripheral blood. In DNA form, the CDR3 reads TGTGCCAGCAGCCGAGTCGCCCGGGGGGGGTATGGCTACACCTTC. Translating it yields CASSRVARGGYGYTF.